This T cell receptor (beta chain) was observed in a study of T cell repertoires in cytomegalovirus infection. Turning to the study itself: Public TCR beta signatures were indicative of both CMV infection and a matching HLA type. Findings and caveats of the study: There were carriers of CMV plus the relevant HLA, and cumulative public TCR beta family frequency identified them.

Remarks on this clonotype: Its antigen is currently unknown.

The germline V and J ends were trimmed by 1 base and 0 bases, with 9 bases remaining between them. The CDR3 is made up of 15 amino acids. Per germline, CDR1 LNHNV and CDR2 YYDKDF (reference sequence). One entry per CDR3 protein results from TCRdb running MiXCR on the reads. Here the sample spans 350,000 to 550,000 distinct CDR3 sequences, roughly 30% being singletons. The sequence came from a human donor in good health (CMV status not recorded). Some clones in this sample may be carry-over from other donors' samples. The sample consisted of PBMCs. The chain couples TRBV15 to TRBJ1-2; D is uncertain. The chain's CDR3 is CATSRGASANYGYTF. DNA of the CDR3: TGTGCCACCAGCAGAGGTGCTAGTGCTAACTATGGCTACACCTTC.